This TCR beta chain appears in the sequencing data of a study of blood T cell repertoires in COVID-19. Overall study: Samples representing acute and convalescent COVID-19 were sourced from the United States, Italy and Spain.

This CDR3 is 15 amino acids long. CDR1 KGHSH and CDR2 LQKENI come from the germline V gene. Trimming took 0 bases from V and 3 from J, leaving 11 bases between them. In the original analysis: Counts of nucleated cells, estimated from reference gene primer amplification, were obtained. The data were produced by immunoSEQ multiplex PCR, yet TCRdb's version contains in-frame clones alone and is incomplete. V, J and clone size were drawn from that table, and D and trimming were deduced from the DNA. The data hold approximately 110,000 clones, with 85% observed a single time. The sequenced material came from peripheral blood. The rearrangement links TRBV18 to TRBJ1-1; D is unresolved. This TCR came from an elderly woman with COVID-19, enrolled during active disease. CDR3 DNA sequence: TGTGCCAGCTCACCACCTATCGGAGAAGACACTGAAGCTTTCTTT. It encodes CASSPPIGEDTEAFF.